A single sample is the source of the 25 T cell receptor beta chains below, sequenced in a study of CD8 T cells in Susac syndrome. Random hexamers were used to reverse transcribe roughly 0.45 to 1 ug of RNA. TCRdb re-derived calls from the immunoSEQ multiplex PCR reads in MiXCR, one entry per CDR3 protein. The profile shows about 440,000 distinct CDR3 sequences, 85% to 90% of them singletons. Sequencing input: CD8+ T cells from PBMCs. Receptors originate from a human donor with multiple sclerosis.

This clonotype was observed a single time. The V call is TRBV29-1, the J call TRBJ2-7, with TRBD1 matching 10 bases. Germline assignment: CDR1 SQVTM and CDR2 ANQGSEA. V trimming: 6 bases; J trimming: 2 bases; junction bases outside the gene matches: 1. The length of the CDR3 is 12 residues. The CDR3 DNA follows: TGCAGCGTGGGGACAGGGGCCTACGAGCAGTACTTC. It is translated as CSVGTGAYEQYF.

The J gene is TRBJ2-1, the V gene TRBV11-2, with 10 nucleotides matching TRBD1. The germline V gene has CDR1 SGHAT and CDR2 FQNNGV. Trimming took 5 bases from V and 6 from J; bases not matched to a gene: 10. This CDR3 is 16 amino acids long. This CDR3 is CASSLWDRGDGNEQFF. CDR3 nucleotide sequence: TGTGCCAGCAGCCTCTGGGACAGGGGAGATGGCAATGAGCAGTTCTTC.

This sequence joins TRBV7-9 and TRBJ2-7; perhaps D is TRBD1 or TRBD2 (5 bases each). The V end was cut by 5 bases, the J end by 3 bases, with 14 bases between. The germline CDR1 and CDR2 sequences are SEHNR and FQNEAQ (reference sequence). The CDR3 is 14 amino acids. The CDR3 here is CASSPKVGDYEQYF. The CDR3 bases are TGTGCCAGCAGCCCGAAGGTGGGGGACTACGAGCAGTACTTC.

The chain carries TRBV6-2 or TRBV6-3 and TRBJ2-5, with unresolved D. Germline CDR1 reads MNHEY; CDR2 reads SVGEGT. The CDR3 consists of 13 residues. The germline V and J ends were trimmed by 2 bases and 5 bases, with 9 bases remaining between them. The CDR3 region is CASSYPYLETQYF. CDR3 coding DNA: TGTGCCAGCAGTTACCCCTACTTGGAGACCCAGTACTTC.

The chain joins TRBV2 to TRBJ2-1; D remains unclear. V shed 6 bases and J shed 2 bases, with 14 bases lying between them. Per the germline V gene, CDR1 is SNHLY and CDR2 is FYNNEI. The length of the CDR3 is 15 residues. The CDR3, as DNA: TGTGCCAGCAGGCTCCCGGGTCATCCCTACAATGAGCAGTTCTTC. It encodes CASRLPGHPYNEQFF.

The rearrangement uses TRBV6-5 and TRBJ2-1; D possibly matches TRBD1 or TRBD2 (5 bases each). Germline V gene lookup returns CDR1 MNHEY and CDR2 SVGAGI. The CDR3 has 13 amino acids. The V end was cut by 4 bases, the J end by 6 bases, with 10 bases between. The CDR3, as DNA: TGTGCCAGCAGTTCGCCGGGACGCAATGAGCAGTTCTTC. Amino acid sequence: CASSSPGRNEQFF.

The V call is TRBV11-3, the J call TRBJ2-2; 8 bases map to TRBD1. CDR1 and CDR2 (germline): SGHNT, YENEEA. The length of the CDR3 is 16 residues. J lost 6 bases, V lost 4 bases, and 10 bases had no gene match. The CDR3 DNA sequence: TGTGCCAGCAGCTACCCGACAGGGGAAACGGCCGGGGAGCTGTTTTTT. This gives the protein CASSYPTGETAGELFF.

The CDR3 sequence: CASSMQGSHGYTF. Here the CDR3 DNA reads TGTGCCAGTAGTATGCAGGGGTCACATGGCTACACCTTC. The chain uses TRBV19 and TRBJ1-2; D perhaps matches TRBD1 (6 bases). Germline loops: CDR1 LNHDA, CDR2 SQIVND (reference sequence). The V and J ends lost 3 bases and 6 bases respectively, with 11 bases between them. The CDR3 spans 13 residues. The full variable domain, completed using reference TRBV19 and TRBJ1-2, is DGGITQSPKYLFRKEGQNVTLSCEQNLNHDAMYWYRQDPGQGLRLIYYSQIVNDFQKGDIAEGYSVSREKKESFPLTVTSAQKNPTAFYLCASSMQGSHGYTFGSGTRLTVV.

J is TRBJ2-3 and V is TRBV5-8, with D possibly being TRBD1 (6 bases). This CDR3 is 14 amino acids long. Germline CDR1 SGHTS, CDR2 YDEGEE. Trimming removed 3 bases from V and 2 bases from J, with 10 bases in between. CDR3 sequence (DNA): TGTGCCAGCAGCTCACGGACAGACACAGATACGCAGTATTTT. Translated: CASSSRTDTDTQYF.

V usage is TRBV5-1 and J usage is TRBJ2-5; D may correspond to TRBD1 or TRBD2 (6 bases each). The germline V gene has CDR1 SGHRS and CDR2 YFSETQ. This CDR3 is 13 amino acids long. V dropped 9 bases and J dropped 1 base, with 13 bases sitting between them. CDR3 sequence: CATRRDTQETQYF. CDR3 nucleotide sequence: TGCGCCACCAGGAGGGACACCCAAGAGACCCAGTACTTC.

This clonotype showed up just once. The rearrangement links TRBV12-3 or TRBV12-4 to TRBJ2-5; 8 bases agree with TRBD1. The V and J ends lost 4 bases and 2 bases, in that order; junction bases with no gene match: 6. The CDR3 is 15 residues long. The CDR3: CASSSVDRAQETQYF. The CDR3 coding sequence is TGTGCCAGCAGTTCAGTGGACAGGGCGCAAGAGACCCAGTACTTC.

The J gene is TRBJ2-7, the V gene TRBV20-1; D is possibly TRBD1 (5 bases). CDR1 is DFQATT, CDR2 SNEGSKA, per germline (reference sequence). The CDR3 has 16 residues. V was shortened by 0 bases and J by 1 base, with 16 bases between the two germline ends. CDR3 coding DNA: TGCAGTGCTAGAGATGGTGTCAGGGATATATCCTACGAGCAGTACTTC. Its protein is CSARDGVRDISYEQYF.

The gene calls are TRBV29-1 and TRBJ2-1, with 12 bases identical to TRBD2. Trimming removed 1 base from V and 9 bases from J; junction bases left unmatched: 1. Germline-derived CDR1 and CDR2 are SQVTM and ANQGSEA. CDR3 length equals 13 residues. CDR3 in amino acids: CSVEGLAGVEQFF. The CDR3 DNA sequence: TGCAGCGTTGAAGGACTAGCGGGAGTTGAGCAGTTCTTC.

V and J are TRBV15 and TRBJ2-7, with D perhaps matching TRBD2 (6 bases). Germline V gives CDR1 LNHNV, CDR2 YYDKDF (reference sequence). The CDR3 has 16 residues. The V end lost 0 bases, the J end lost 0 bases, and 12 bases lay between the germline ends. The CDR3 DNA follows: TGTGCCACCAGCAGAGATGGAGCGGGTCTCTCCTACGAGCAGTACTTC. This encodes CATSRDGAGLSYEQYF.

This rearrangement joins TRBV12-3 or TRBV12-4 to TRBJ2-2; D remains ambiguous. CDR3 length equals 15 residues. V was pared by 6 bases and J by 0 bases, with 11 bases between. CDR3 sequence (DNA): TGTGCCAGCAGCCTCGGTTCAGCGAACACCGGGGAGCTGTTTTTT. It specifies CASSLGSANTGELFF.

V usage is TRBV10-3 and J usage is TRBJ1-2; TRBD1 might be the D (6 bases). V dropped 6 bases and J dropped 8 bases, with 13 bases sitting between them. This CDR3 has 12 amino acids. The germline CDR1 and CDR2 sequences are ENHRY and SYGVKD. The CDR3 DNA follows: TGTGCCATCAGCCAGGGGAATGGAGGCTACACCTTC. This codes for CAISQGNGGYTF.

The rearrangement uses TRBV28 and TRBJ1-3; 9 bases map to TRBD1. From germline, CDR1 is MDHEN and CDR2 SYDVKM. Trimming took 2 bases from V and 4 from J; bases not matched to a gene: 15. The CDR3 sequence is 19 residues long. Written as DNA, the CDR3 is TGTGCCAGCAGTTTACCAAAAATCGACAGGGGGAGAATAGGAAACACCATATATTTT. Protein product: CASSLPKIDRGRIGNTIYF.

This chain joins TRBV6-1 and TRBJ2-1, with D unresolved. Germline V gene lookup returns CDR1 MNHNS and CDR2 SASEGT. V was pared by 4 bases and J by 6 bases, with 16 bases between. The CDR3 has 15 amino acids. The CDR3 sequence: CASSARKELRNEQFF. CDR3 in DNA: TGTGCCAGCAGTGCAAGAAAGGAACTTCGCAATGAGCAGTTCTTC.

This chain uses TRBV5-1 with TRBJ2-1; 7 positions match TRBD2. J gave up 3 bases and V 5 bases, and 11 bases lay outside the gene matches. There are 16 residues in the CDR3. CDR1 and CDR2 from the germline V gene are SGHRS and YFSETQ. This CDR3 is CASRPFAGVGYNEQFF. The CDR3 DNA reads as TGCGCCAGCAGGCCTTTCGCGGGGGTGGGCTACAATGAGCAGTTCTTC.

This clonotype has just a few counts. V is TRBV6-1 and J is TRBJ2-5, with 7 positions matching TRBD2. CDR1 and CDR2 from the germline V gene are MNHNS and SASEGT. Trimming removed 6 bases from V and 7 bases from J; junction bases left unmatched: 14. The CDR3 length is 15 residues. In nucleotides, the CDR3 is TGTGCCAGCAGCCTCCCGGGTCTCTCGGGGGGGACCCAGTACTTC. This sequence encodes CASSLPGLSGGTQYF.

V and J are TRBV27 and TRBJ1-1; D is uncertain. Germline values: CDR1 MNHEY, CDR2 SMNVEV (reference sequence). CDR3 length: 19 amino acids. The germline V and J ends were trimmed by 0 bases and 4 bases, with 24 bases remaining between them. CDR3 sequence reads: CASSLSVMFLLGGSTEAFF. The CDR3 DNA follows: TGTGCCAGCAGTTTATCTGTCATGTTTCTCCTAGGCGGAAGCACTGAAGCTTTCTTT.

The chain has TRBV9 and TRBJ2-1; 10 bases are shared with TRBD2. Germline-derived CDR1 and CDR2 are SGDLS and YYNGEE. The CDR3 is made up of 15 amino acids. V lost 4 bases to trimming and J lost 9 bases; unmatched junction nucleotides: 10. The CDR3 reads CASSSLAGEGSEQFF. For the CDR3, the DNA is TGTGCCAGCAGCTCTCTAGCGGGAGAGGGGAGTGAGCAGTTCTTC.

This clonotype showed up just a few times. The genes are TRBV5-1 and TRBJ2-1, with D tentatively TRBD2 (6 bases). The V gene lost 7 bases and the J gene lost 9 bases, with 17 bases spanning the gap. CDR3 length: 13 amino acids. The germline V gene encodes CDR1 SGHRS and CDR2 YFSETQ. The chain's CDR3 is CASRRSRGGEQFF. Written as DNA, the CDR3 is TGCGCCAGCCGCCGATCTCGGGGAGGTGAGCAGTTCTTC.

The DNA of the CDR3 is TGTGCCAGCAGTCCCTCGGGTAGCGGTTACGAGCAGTACTTC. Amino acids: CASSPSGSGYEQYF. The chain employs TRBV27 and TRBJ2-7, with a weak D call TRBD2 (6 bases). This CDR3 region has 14 residues. The germline V gene has CDR1 MNHEY and CDR2 SMNVEV (reference sequence). With 5 bases removed from V and 4 bases from J, the gap between germline ends came to 15 bases.

The chain recombines TRBV5-1 with TRBJ1-2; tentatively, D is TRBD1 (5 bases). The CDR3 loop spans 15 amino acids. V lost 5 bases, J lost 4 bases, and 18 bases lay in between. Germline assignment: CDR1 SGHRS and CDR2 YFSETQ. The CDR3 bases are TGCGCCAGCAGTCTTCTAGGGGCGATCAGCTATGGCTACACCTTC. Translated: CASSLLGAISYGYTF.